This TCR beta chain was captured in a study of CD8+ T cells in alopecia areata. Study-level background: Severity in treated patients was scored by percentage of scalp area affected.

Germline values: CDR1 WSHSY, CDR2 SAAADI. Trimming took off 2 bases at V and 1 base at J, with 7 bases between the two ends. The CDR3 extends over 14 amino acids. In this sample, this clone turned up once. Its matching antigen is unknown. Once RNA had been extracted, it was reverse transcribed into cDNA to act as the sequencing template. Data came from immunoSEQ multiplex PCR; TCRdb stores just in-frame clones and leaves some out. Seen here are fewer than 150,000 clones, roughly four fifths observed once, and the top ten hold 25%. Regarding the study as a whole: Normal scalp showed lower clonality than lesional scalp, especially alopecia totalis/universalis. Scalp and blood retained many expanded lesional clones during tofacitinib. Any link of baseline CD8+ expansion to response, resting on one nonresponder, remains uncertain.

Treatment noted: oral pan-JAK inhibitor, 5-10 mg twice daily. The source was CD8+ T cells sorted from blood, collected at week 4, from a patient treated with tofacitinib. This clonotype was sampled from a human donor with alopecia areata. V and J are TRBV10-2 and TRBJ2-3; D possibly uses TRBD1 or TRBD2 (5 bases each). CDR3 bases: TGCGCCAGCAGTGAGAGGGGACGCACAGATACGCAGTATTTT. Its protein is CASSERGRTDTQYF.